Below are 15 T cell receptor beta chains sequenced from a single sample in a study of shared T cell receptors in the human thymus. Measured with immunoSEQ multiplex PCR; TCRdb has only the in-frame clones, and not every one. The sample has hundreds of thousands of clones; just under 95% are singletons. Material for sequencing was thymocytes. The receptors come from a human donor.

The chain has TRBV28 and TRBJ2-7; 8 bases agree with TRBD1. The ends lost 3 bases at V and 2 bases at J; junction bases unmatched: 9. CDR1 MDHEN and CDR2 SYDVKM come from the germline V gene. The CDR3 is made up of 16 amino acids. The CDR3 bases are TGTGCCAGCAGTTTCTATGACAGGGGAATCGCCTACGAGCAGTACTTC. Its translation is CASSFYDRGIAYEQYF.

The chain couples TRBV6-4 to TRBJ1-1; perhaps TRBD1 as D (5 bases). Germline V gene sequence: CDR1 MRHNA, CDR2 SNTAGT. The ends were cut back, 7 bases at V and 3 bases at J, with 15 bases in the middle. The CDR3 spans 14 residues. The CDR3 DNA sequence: TGTGCCAGCAAAAGAAGGGGAGGGGACACTGAAGCTTTCTTT. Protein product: CASKRRGGDTEAFF.

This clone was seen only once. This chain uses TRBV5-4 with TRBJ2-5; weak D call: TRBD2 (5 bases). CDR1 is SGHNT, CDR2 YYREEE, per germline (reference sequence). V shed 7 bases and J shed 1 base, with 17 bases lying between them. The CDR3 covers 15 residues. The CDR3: CASSAWVSGQETQYF. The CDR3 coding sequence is TGTGCCAGCTCAGCTTGGGTGAGCGGCCAAGAGACCCAGTACTTC.

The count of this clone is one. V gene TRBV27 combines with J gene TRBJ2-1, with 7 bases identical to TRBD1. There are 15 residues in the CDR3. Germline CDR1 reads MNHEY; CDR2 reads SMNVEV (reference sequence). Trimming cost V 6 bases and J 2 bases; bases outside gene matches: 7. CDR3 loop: CASSTPGGAYNEQFF. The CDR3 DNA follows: TGTGCCAGCAGCACCCCAGGGGGTGCCTACAATGAGCAGTTCTTC.

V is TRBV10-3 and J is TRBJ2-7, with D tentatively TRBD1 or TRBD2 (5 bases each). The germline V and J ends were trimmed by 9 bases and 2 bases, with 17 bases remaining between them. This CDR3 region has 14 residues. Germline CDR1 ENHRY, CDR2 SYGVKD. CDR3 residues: CAISRGAFTYEQYF. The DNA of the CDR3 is TGTGCCATTTCCAGAGGGGCGTTCACCTACGAGCAGTACTTC.

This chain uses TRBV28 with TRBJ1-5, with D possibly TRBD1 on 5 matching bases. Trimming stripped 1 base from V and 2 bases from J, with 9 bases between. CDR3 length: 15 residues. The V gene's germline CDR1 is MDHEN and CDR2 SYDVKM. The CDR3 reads CASSLSWGGNQPQHF. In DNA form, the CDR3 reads TGTGCCAGCAGTTTATCTTGGGGGGGCAATCAGCCCCAGCATTTT.

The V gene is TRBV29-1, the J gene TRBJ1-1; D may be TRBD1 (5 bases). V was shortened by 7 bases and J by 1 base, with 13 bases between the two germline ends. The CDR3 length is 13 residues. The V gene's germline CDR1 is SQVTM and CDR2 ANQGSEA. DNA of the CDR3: TGCAGCGCCGGGGGAAGGGGGAACACTGAAGCTTTCTTT. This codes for CSAGGRGNTEAFF.

This CDR3 reads CASSLRPGGPGGRDNEQFF. In nucleotides, the CDR3 is TGTGCCAGCAGCTTACGGCCGGGAGGGCCCGGGGGACGGGACAATGAGCAGTTCTTC. The chain recombines TRBV7-9 with TRBJ2-1, with TRBD2 matching 8 bases. Looked up from germline, CDR1 is SEHNR and CDR2 is FQNEAQ (reference sequence). J lost 5 bases, V lost 2 bases, and 17 bases had no gene match. This CDR3 is 19 amino acids long.

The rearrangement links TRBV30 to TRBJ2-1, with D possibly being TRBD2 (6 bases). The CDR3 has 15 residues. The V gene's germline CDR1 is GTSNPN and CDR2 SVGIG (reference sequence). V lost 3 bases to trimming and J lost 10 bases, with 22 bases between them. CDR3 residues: CAWRPKGLRPWEQFF. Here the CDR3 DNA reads TGTGCCTGGAGGCCTAAGGGACTTCGCCCTTGGGAGCAGTTCTTC.

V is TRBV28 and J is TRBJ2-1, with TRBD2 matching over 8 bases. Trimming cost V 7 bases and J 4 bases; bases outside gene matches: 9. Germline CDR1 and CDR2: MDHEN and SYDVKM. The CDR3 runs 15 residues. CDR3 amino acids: CASKKTGGGYNEQFF. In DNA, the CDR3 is TGTGCCAGCAAAAAAACGGGAGGGGGGTACAATGAGCAGTTCTTC.

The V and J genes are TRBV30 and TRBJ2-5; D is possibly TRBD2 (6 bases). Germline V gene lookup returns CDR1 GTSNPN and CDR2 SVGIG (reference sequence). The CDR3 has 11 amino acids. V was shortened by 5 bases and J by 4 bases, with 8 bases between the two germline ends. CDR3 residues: CAWLGGETQYF. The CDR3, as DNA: TGTGCCTGGTTGGGAGGAGAGACCCAGTACTTC.

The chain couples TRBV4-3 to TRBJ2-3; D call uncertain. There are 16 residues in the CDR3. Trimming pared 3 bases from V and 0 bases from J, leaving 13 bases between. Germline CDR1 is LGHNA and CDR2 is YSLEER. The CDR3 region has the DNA TGCGCCAGCAGCCACCACGGGCAGTCTAGCACAGATACGCAGTATTTT. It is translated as CASSHHGQSSTDTQYF.

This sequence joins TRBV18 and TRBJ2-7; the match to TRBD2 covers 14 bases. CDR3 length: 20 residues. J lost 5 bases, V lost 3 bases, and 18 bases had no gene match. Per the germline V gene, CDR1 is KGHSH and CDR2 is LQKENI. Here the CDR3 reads CASSPLYQQGGTSGSDEQYF. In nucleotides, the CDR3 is TGTGCCAGCTCACCGCTCTACCAACAGGGGGGGACTAGCGGGAGTGACGAGCAGTACTTC.

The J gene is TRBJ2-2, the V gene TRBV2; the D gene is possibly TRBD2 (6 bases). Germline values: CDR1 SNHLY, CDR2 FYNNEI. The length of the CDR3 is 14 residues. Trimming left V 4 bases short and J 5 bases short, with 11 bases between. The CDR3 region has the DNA TGTGCCAGCAGTGCCGCCGGGGGAACCGGGGAGCTGTTTTTT. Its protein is CASSAAGGTGELFF. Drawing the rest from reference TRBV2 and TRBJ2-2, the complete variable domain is EPEVTQTPSHQVTQMGQEVILRCVPISNHLYFYWYRQILGQKVEFLVSFYNNEISEKSEIFDDQFSVERPDGSNFTLKIRSTKLEDSAMYFCASSAAGGTGELFFGEGSRLTVL.

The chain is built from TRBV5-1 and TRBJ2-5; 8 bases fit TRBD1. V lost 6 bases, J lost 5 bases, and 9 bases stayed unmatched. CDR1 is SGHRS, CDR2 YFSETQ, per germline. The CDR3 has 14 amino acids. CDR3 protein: CASTPPGGVETQYF. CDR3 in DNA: TGCGCCAGCACCCCCCCAGGGGGCGTGGAGACCCAGTACTTC.